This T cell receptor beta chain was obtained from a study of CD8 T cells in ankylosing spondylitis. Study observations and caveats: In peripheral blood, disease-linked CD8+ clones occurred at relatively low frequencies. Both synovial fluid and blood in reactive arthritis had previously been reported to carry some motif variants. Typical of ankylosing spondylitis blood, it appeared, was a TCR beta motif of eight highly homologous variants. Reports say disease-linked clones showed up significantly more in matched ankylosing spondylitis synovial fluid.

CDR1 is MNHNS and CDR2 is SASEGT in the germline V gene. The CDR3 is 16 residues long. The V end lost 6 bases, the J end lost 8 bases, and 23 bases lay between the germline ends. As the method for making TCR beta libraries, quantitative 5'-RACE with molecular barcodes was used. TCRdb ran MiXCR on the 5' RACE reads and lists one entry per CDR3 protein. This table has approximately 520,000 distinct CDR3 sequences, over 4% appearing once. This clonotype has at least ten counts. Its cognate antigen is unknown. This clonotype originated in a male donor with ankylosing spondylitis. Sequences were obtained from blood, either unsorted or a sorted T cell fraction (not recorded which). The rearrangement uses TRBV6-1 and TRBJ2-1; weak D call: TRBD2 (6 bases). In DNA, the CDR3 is TGTGCCAGCAGGGGAAATTCAGCGGGCGTCGACGATGAGCAGTTCTTC. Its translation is CASRGNSAGVDDEQFF.